These 7 T cell receptor beta chains were all obtained from the same sample, sequenced in a study of PD-L1 blockade in urothelial cancer (dated by TCRdb to between 2016 and 2019). Receptor libraries were prepared by the immunoSEQ multiplex PCR assay. TCRdb provides this immuneACCESS table in a form limited to in-frame rearrangements. Some clones are lacking; in checked studies, under half of them reflect an unresolved V gene, and why the rest are absent is not known. This sample gives 25,000 to 35,000 clones in total; about 80% of them show up just once. Clones ranked in the top ten supply about 3.5% of the sample. Taken with the paper, the label for time point translates to: peripheral blood 6 weeks after treatment start. Here the sequenced sample was PBMCs, taken around atezolizumab (anti-PD-L1) treatment. The origin of the receptors is a man in his 70s with urothelial cancer.

J is TRBJ2-2 and V is TRBV4-2, with 7 bases that match TRBD1. Germline CDR1 LGHNA, CDR2 YNFKEQ. Germline trimming cut 0 bases from V and 8 bases from J; bases unmatched to any gene: 6. The CDR3 is 15 residues long. The CDR3 protein is CASSQERGRTGELFF. CDR3 bases: TGTGCCAGCAGCCAAGAGAGGGGGCGAACGGGGGAGCTGTTTTTT.

This rearrangement joins TRBV5-1 to TRBJ1-1; D not resolved. V lost 0 bases to trimming and J lost 1 base, with 4 bases between them. The CDR3 is 13 amino acids. Looked up from germline, CDR1 is SGHRS and CDR2 is YFSETQ. CDR3 coding DNA: TGCGCCAGCAGCTTGGACAGGAACACTGAAGCTTTCTTT. Its protein product is CASSLDRNTEAFF.

This sequence joins TRBV7-9 and TRBJ1-5, with 12 nucleotides matching TRBD1. Germline values: CDR1 SEHNR, CDR2 FQNEAQ (reference sequence). The CDR3 covers 16 residues. The V and J ends lost 1 base and 5 bases, in that order; junction bases with no gene match: 3. CDR3 protein: CASSLDGTGGHQPQHF. CDR3 sequence (DNA): TGTGCCAGCAGCTTAGACGGGACAGGGGGCCATCAGCCCCAGCATTTT.

V gene TRBV5-1 combines with J gene TRBJ2-2; D may be TRBD1 (6 bases). The CDR3 sequence is 13 residues long. Trimming removed 2 bases at V and 5 bases at J, with 7 bases between. The germline CDR1 and CDR2 sequences are SGHRS and YFSETQ. For the CDR3, the DNA is TGCGCCAGCAGCTTCAGGGGTACCGGGGAGCTGTTTTTT. Amino acid sequence: CASSFRGTGELFF. Full variable domain (missing parts from reference TRBV5-1 and TRBJ2-2): KAGVTQTPRYLIKTRGQQVTLSCSPISGHRSVSWYQQTPGQGLQFLFEYFSETQRNKGNFPGRFSGRQFSNSRSEMNVSTLELGDSALYLCASSFRGTGELFFGEGSRLTVL.

V is TRBV7-3 and J is TRBJ2-3; 16 nucleotides agree with TRBD2. J was trimmed by 2 bases and V by 5 bases; bases with no gene match: 10. The CDR3 runs to 19 residues. Germline V gene data show CDR1 as SGHTA and CDR2 as FQGTGA. The CDR3 loop reads CASSPLGTSGGAYTDTQYF. The CDR3 nucleotides are TGTGCCAGCAGCCCCCTGGGGACTAGCGGGGGGGCCTACACAGATACGCAGTATTTT.

This clone was recorded a few times. J is TRBJ2-6 and V is TRBV4-1; D is undetermined. V was trimmed by 1 base and J by 0 bases, leaving 7 bases between them. The CDR3 covers 16 residues. Per germline, CDR1 MGHRA and CDR2 YSYEKL. The CDR3 reads CASSQGVRSGANVLTF. The DNA of the CDR3 is TGCGCCAGCAGCCAAGGAGTTCGCTCTGGGGCCAACGTCCTGACTTTC.

The chain links TRBV30 to TRBJ1-3; TRBD1 is a possible D gene (5 bases). Per germline, CDR1 GTSNPN and CDR2 SVGIG (reference sequence). The CDR3 covers 15 residues. With 1 base removed from V and 4 bases from J, the gap between germline ends came to 14 bases. The CDR3 sequence is CAWSDLGGSGNTIYF. In DNA, the CDR3 is TGTGCCTGGAGTGACTTGGGGGGGTCGGGAAACACCATATATTTT. Drawing the rest from reference TRBV30 and TRBJ1-3, the complete variable domain is SQTIHQWPATLVQPVGSPLSLECTVEGTSNPNLYWYRQAAGRGLQLLFYSVGIGQISSEVPQNLSASRPQDRQFILSSKKLLLSDSGFYLCAWSDLGGSGNTIYFGEGSWLTVV.